This T cell receptor (beta chain) was recovered during a study of T cell responses to AZD1222 COVID-19 vaccine. Study as a whole: Analysis merged second doses at about 4 or about 12 weeks.

Whole-study results and caveats: The donors showed a predominance of white British ancestry and of females, with possible underestimation of clonal diversity. No repertoire was sampled before or during the peak T cell response, only after it. Among spike-specific TCRs, nearly half reportedly target unmutated variant regions.

V shed 3 bases, J shed 2 bases, and the junction held 7 bases outside the gene matches. The length of the CDR3 is 16 residues. The germline CDR1 and CDR2 sequences are KGHSH and LQKENI. Only in-frame clones appear in the TCRdb table, and some are missing; sequencing was by immunoSEQ multiplex PCR. Counted here are about 140,000 clones, 90% to 95% occurring once; the ten biggest clones make up under 2.5%. As for this clone: Its antigen is not known.

Here the sequenced sample was peripheral blood, taken on day 0 of AZD1222 vaccination. The gene calls are TRBV18 and TRBJ2-7, with 10 bases that match TRBD1. This TCR derives from an adult in good health. CDR3 protein: CASSPTGGYVTYEQYF. Here the CDR3 DNA reads TGTGCCAGCTCACCGACAGGGGGCTATGTTACCTACGAGCAGTACTTC.